This T cell receptor beta chain was observed in a study of blood T cell repertoires in COVID-19. Study information: Researchers got acute and convalescent COVID-19 samples from the United States, Italy and Spain.

Trimming pared 10 bases from V and 4 bases from J, leaving 11 bases between. Germline CDR1 MNHEY, CDR2 SMNVEV (reference sequence). The CDR3 spans 11 residues. Original analysis: How many nucleated cells were present was estimated from reference gene primer amplification. Assay used: immunoSEQ multiplex PCR; TCRdb lists only in-frame clones, some missing. That table furnishes V, J and clone size, whereas the DNA furnished D and trimming. The profile shows 95,000 to 100,000 clones, around 87% of them singletons. This chain uses TRBV27 with TRBJ2-7; tentative D call: TRBD1 (6 bases). Sequenced input: peripheral blood. This sequence originates from a woman aged 25 to 39 with acute or convalescent COVID-19. This CDR3 is CATTQGYEQYF. CDR3 coding DNA: TGTGCCACCACACAGGGTTACGAGCAGTACTTC.